The 27 T cell receptor beta chains listed next were all sequenced from one sample in a study of cytomegalovirus exposure and HLA in healthy donors. 13 Jbeta primers and 60 Vbeta primers were used for the PCR. This table comes from immunoSEQ multiplex PCR, and its TCRdb copy is limited to in-frame clones, with some not included. The sample yields 97,000 or so clones, 80% to 85% seen once. The sample was PBMCs. The source is a man aged 40-50 years in good health and CMV-seronegative.

This chain connects TRBV25-1 to TRBJ1-1, with D possibly TRBD1 on 6 matching bases. This CDR3 comprises 13 residues. The germline V gene has CDR1 MGHDK and CDR2 SYGVNS. V shed 4 bases and J shed 6 bases, with 12 bases lying between them. The CDR3 nucleotides are TGTGCCAGCAGTGCAACAGGGTCATCTGAAGCTTTCTTT. It codes for CASSATGSSEAFF. Looking up the rest from reference TRBV25-1 and TRBJ1-1 gives the full variable domain: EADIYQTPRYLVIGTGKKITLECSQTMGHDKMYWYQQDPGMELHLIHYSYGVNSTEKGDLSSESTVSRIRTEHFPLTLESARPSHTSQYLCASSATGSSEAFFGQGTRLTVV.

This sequence joins TRBV9 and TRBJ2-1, with 9 bases that match TRBD2. The V segment lost 0 bases and the J segment 9 bases; nucleotides outside the gene matches: 7. From germline, CDR1 is SGDLS and CDR2 YYNGEE. The CDR3 has 15 residues. DNA for the CDR3: TGTGCCAGCAGCGTAGCAGCGGGGGGCCCAGGTGAGCAGTTCTTC. Translated: CASSVAAGGPGEQFF.

A note on this clone: The germline gene is not matched at one end of the junction; a read error may be the cause. The chain links TRBV7-9 to TRBJ2-7; TRBD1 matches at 8 bases. CDR1 and CDR2 (germline): SEHNR, FQNEAQ (reference sequence). This CDR3 contains 13 residues. The CDR3 here is CSSSGTGGYEQYF. DNA of the CDR3: TGTTCCAGCAGCGGAACAGGGGGATACGAGCAGTACTTC.

The V call is TRBV5-6, the J call TRBJ2-6, with 7 nucleotides matching TRBD1. This CDR3 is built from 17 residues. Germline V gene data show CDR1 as SGHDT and CDR2 as YYEEEE. Trimming at V came to 2 bases and at J to 3 bases, leaving 8 bases not matched to a gene. The CDR3 is CASSFGTGVLGANVLTF. In DNA, the CDR3 is TGTGCCAGCAGCTTTGGCACAGGGGTGCTTGGGGCCAACGTCCTGACTTTC.

This chain joins TRBV5-4 and TRBJ2-7, with D possibly matching TRBD1 (6 bases). The CDR3 loop spans 14 amino acids. Between the trimmed V and J ends, which lost 2 bases and 2 bases, there was a span of 11 bases. Germline V CDR1 and CDR2: SGHNT, YYREEE (reference sequence). The CDR3 DNA sequence: TGTGCCAGCAGCTTCGGGGACACTACCTACGAGCAGTACTTC. Amino acids: CASSFGDTTYEQYF. Drawing the rest from reference TRBV5-4 and TRBJ2-7, the complete variable domain is ETGVTQSPTHLIKTRGQQVTLRCSSQSGHNTVSWYQQALGQGPQFIFQYYREEENGRGNFPPRFSGLQFPNYSSELNVNALELDDSALYLCASSFGDTTYEQYFGPGTRLTVT.

This clone was picked up a small number of times. The chain links TRBV5-4 to TRBJ2-1; tentative D call: TRBD1 (7 bases). CDR3 length: 14 residues. V lost 6 bases and J lost 8, with 18 bases in between. The germline gives CDR1 SGHNT, CDR2 YYREEE (reference sequence). In DNA form, the CDR3 reads TGTGCCAGCACCACCCAGGGGGGTCTCTATGAGCAGTTCTTC. Its protein product is CASTTQGGLYEQFF.

The chain joins TRBV6-6 to TRBJ1-5; tentative D call: TRBD1 (6 bases). The CDR3 is 15 residues long. In germline, CDR1 is MNHNY, CDR2 SVGAGI (reference sequence). Trimming pared 5 bases from V and 3 bases from J, leaving 14 bases between. The CDR3 region has the DNA TGTGCCAGCAGTACAGGGACGGGCTACAATCAGCCCCAGCATTTT. It codes for CASSTGTGYNQPQHF.

This chain joins TRBV5-1 and TRBJ1-6; tentatively, D is TRBD1 (6 bases). Germline CDR1 SGHRS, CDR2 YFSETQ. Trimming cost V 0 bases and J 6 bases, with 13 bases left between them. This CDR3 region has 16 residues. CDR3 in DNA: TGCGCCAGCAGCTTGGCGGTCGGACAGAGTAATTCACCCCTCCACTTT. Residues: CASSLAVGQSNSPLHF.

This clone came up once. The chain employs TRBV7-8 and TRBJ1-4; tentatively, D is TRBD1 (6 bases). Germline lookup yields CDR1 SGHVS and CDR2 FQNEAQ. Trimming cost V 7 bases and J 8 bases, with 20 bases left between them. This CDR3 has 15 residues. CDR3 sequence reads: CASNPRGLVGEKLFF. The CDR3 coding sequence is TGTGCCAGCAACCCGCGGGGGCTGGTAGGGGAAAAACTGTTTTTT.

Concerning this clone itself: At the DNA level, this CDR3 is encoded by other sequences in the same sample as well. V and J are TRBV28 and TRBJ1-3, with 9 nucleotides matching TRBD1. Germline CDR1 is MDHEN and CDR2 is SYDVKM. The CDR3 contains 16 residues. Trimming at V came to 3 bases and at J to 5 bases, leaving 8 bases not matched to a gene. CDR3 DNA sequence: TGTGCCAGCAGTTTCCCGGGACAGGGTTATAGAAACACCATATATTTT. This gives the protein CASSFPGQGYRNTIYF.

Written as DNA, the CDR3 is TGTGCCAGCAGTTTACAGGGGAGTGCTGGGTCCTACGAGCAGTACTTC. This gives the protein CASSLQGSAGSYEQYF. This chain links TRBV28 with TRBJ2-7; a weak D match, TRBD1 (6 bases). The CDR3 has 16 residues. V lost 2 bases to trimming and J lost 1 base, with 15 bases between them. CDR1 and CDR2 from the germline V gene are MDHEN and SYDVKM.

The genes are TRBV12-5 and TRBJ2-5, with 7 bases that match TRBD1. Germline CDR1 is LGHNT and CDR2 is FRNRAP. The CDR3 runs to 14 residues. The J segment lost 2 bases and the V segment lost 6 bases, leaving 6 bases of the junction unmatched. As DNA, the CDR3 is TGTGCTAGTGGCCCCGGGACAGCACAAGAGACCCAGTACTTC. This gives the protein CASGPGTAQETQYF.

V gene TRBV9 combines with J gene TRBJ2-5; 8 positions agree with TRBD2. CDR1 is SGDLS and CDR2 is YYNGEE in the germline V gene. V gave up 4 bases and J gave up 1 base; unmatched junction bases: 12. The CDR3 covers 17 residues. The CDR3 DNA reads TGTGCCAGCAGCCTCCGAGGGGGTAGCGGGATCCAAGAGACCCAGTACTTC. Residues: CASSLRGGSGIQETQYF.

The chain carries TRBV13 and TRBJ2-7; 8 bases match TRBD1. Germline-derived CDR1 and CDR2 are PRHDT and FYEKMQ (reference sequence). CDR3 length equals 13 residues. Trimming at V came to 6 bases and at J to 4 bases, leaving 5 bases not matched to a gene. The CDR3 sequence: CASRRTGWYEQYF. The CDR3, as DNA: TGTGCCAGCAGGAGGACAGGGTGGTACGAGCAGTACTTC. The full variable domain, in which reference TRBV13 and TRBJ2-7 provide the parts outside the CDR3, is AAGVIQSPRHLIKEKRETATLKCYPIPRHDTVYWYQQGPGQDPQFLISFYEKMQSDKGSIPDRFSAQQFSDYHSELNMSSLELGDSALYFCASRRTGWYEQYFGPGTRLTVT.

The chain recombines TRBV2 with TRBJ1-4; 11 nucleotides agree with TRBD1. CDR1 and CDR2 from the germline V gene are SNHLY and FYNNEI. V dropped 1 base and J dropped 7; count of bases not matched to a gene: 2. CDR3 length: 15 amino acids. The CDR3 DNA sequence: TGTGCCAGCAGTGAAGGGGACAGGGGGAGTGAAAAACTGTTTTTT. Translated: CASSEGDRGSEKLFF.

The chain couples TRBV5-8 to TRBJ1-2; D is unresolved. Trimming cost V 0 bases and J 0 bases, with 6 bases left between them. The CDR3 is made up of 14 amino acids. Germline values: CDR1 SGHTS, CDR2 YDEGEE. CDR3 in amino acids: CASSLDSPNYGYTF. The DNA for the CDR3 is TGTGCCAGCAGCTTGGACAGCCCTAACTATGGCTACACCTTC. The full variable domain, with the rest looked up from reference TRBV5-8 and TRBJ1-2, is EAGVTQSPTHLIKTRGQQATLRCSPISGHTSVYWYQQALGLGLQFLLWYDEGEERNRGNFPPRFSGRQFPNYSSELNVNALELEDSALYLCASSLDSPNYGYTFGSGTRLTVV.

The chain joins TRBV7-8 to TRBJ1-6, with D possibly TRBD1 on 6 matching bases. In germline, CDR1 is SGHVS, CDR2 FQNEAQ. The CDR3 extends over 15 amino acids. V was cut by 5 bases and J by 6 bases, with 14 bases left in between. The chain's CDR3 is CASSLRQVINSPLHF. CDR3 DNA sequence: TGTGCCAGCAGCCTCCGACAGGTTATTAATTCACCCCTCCACTTT.

This chain joins TRBV2 and TRBJ1-2; TRBD1 matches 7 bases. The junction had 7 bases not matched to a gene; V was cut back by 7 bases and J by 2 bases. The CDR3 is made up of 14 amino acids. Looked up from germline, CDR1 is SNHLY and CDR2 is FYNNEI. The CDR3 is CASKRDSENYGYTF. CDR3 bases: TGTGCCAGCAAAAGGGACAGTGAGAACTATGGCTACACCTTC.

This chain links TRBV27 with TRBJ2-6; 7 bases are shared with TRBD1. CDR1 MNHEY and CDR2 SMNVEV come from the germline V gene (reference sequence). There are 20 residues in the CDR3. With 5 bases clipped from V and 0 bases from J, the junction kept 16 bases outside the gene matches. The CDR3, as DNA: TGTGCCAGCAGTACCCCCTTCAGGGACAGCGACCGCTCTGGGGCCAACGTCCTGACTTTC. Protein: CASSTPFRDSDRSGANVLTF.

The genes are TRBV2 and TRBJ1-1, with D unclear. In germline, CDR1 is SNHLY, CDR2 FYNNEI. CDR3 length: 13 amino acids. Trimming took off 2 bases at V and 4 bases at J, with 8 bases between the two ends. The CDR3 loop reads CASSERETTEAFF. The CDR3 nucleotides are TGTGCCAGCAGTGAACGGGAGACCACTGAAGCTTTCTTT.

The chain employs TRBV4-3 and TRBJ1-5; possibly TRBD1 for D (5 bases). Trimming shortened V by 0 bases and J by 1 base, and 7 bases separated the two germline ends. From germline, CDR1 is LGHNA and CDR2 YSLEER. The CDR3 is 15 amino acids. CDR3 in DNA: TGCGCCAGCAGCCAAGATAAGGGGAGCAATCAGCCCCAGCATTTT. Translation gives CASSQDKGSNQPQHF.

V usage is TRBV5-1 and J usage is TRBJ1-2, with D unclear. V was cut by 0 bases and J by 4 bases, with 10 bases left in between. From germline, CDR1 is SGHRS and CDR2 YFSETQ. The CDR3 spans 14 residues. Here the CDR3 DNA reads TGCGCCAGCAGCTTGGACTTACAGCTCTATGGCTACACCTTC. Protein: CASSLDLQLYGYTF.

The chain combines TRBV9 with TRBJ2-6; D perhaps matches TRBD2 (6 bases). CDR3 length equals 13 residues. V was shortened by 7 bases and J by 1 base, with 6 bases between the two germline ends. CDR1 and CDR2 (germline): SGDLS, YYNGEE. The CDR3 spells CASRGSGANVLTF. The CDR3 coding sequence is TGTGCCAGCCGGGGGTCTGGGGCCAACGTCCTGACTTTC.

This clone was detected a few times. This sequence joins TRBV5-6 and TRBJ2-5; 13 nucleotides match TRBD2. CDR1 is SGHDT and CDR2 is YYEEEE in the germline V gene. CDR3 size: 18 residues. V gave up 1 base and J gave up 2 bases; unmatched junction bases: 8. In DNA, the CDR3 is TGTGCCAGCAGCTTGTGGACTAGCGGGGGCCTATTACAAGAGACCCAGTACTTC. Protein product: CASSLWTSGGLLQETQYF.

The chain carries TRBV29-1 and TRBJ1-2; 7 bases fit TRBD1. The CDR3 has 12 amino acids. V trimming: 3 bases; J trimming: 8 bases; junction bases outside the gene matches: 6. Germline loops: CDR1 SQVTM, CDR2 ANQGSEA. DNA of the CDR3: TGCAGCGTTGAGCGGCAGGGGGGAGGCTACACCTTC. This sequence encodes CSVERQGGGYTF.

The rearrangement links TRBV25-1 to TRBJ1-1; no clear D gene. Per germline, CDR1 MGHDK and CDR2 SYGVNS. Trimming removed 5 bases from V and 2 bases from J, with 12 bases in between. The CDR3 spans 14 residues. The CDR3 sequence is CASSLLSPNTEAFF. CDR3 nucleotide sequence: TGTGCCAGCAGTCTGTTAAGCCCTAACACTGAAGCTTTCTTT.

The genes are TRBV5-4 and TRBJ2-2; D unclear. V was clipped by 4 bases and J by 4 bases, with 11 bases between them. The CDR3 has 14 residues. Germline V CDR1 and CDR2: SGHNT, YYREEE (reference sequence). The CDR3 here is CASSIDISTGELFF. CDR3 coding DNA: TGTGCCAGCAGCATCGATATTAGCACCGGGGAGCTGTTTTTT.